This paragraph reports one TCR beta chain. It lacks a known antigen. Within one base of it there is no much larger clone, and no base qualities were kept. The CDR3 regions of human TCRbeta chains were subjected to immunosequencing. In the authors' own workflow: Repertoire TCRs were matched against a reference library of SARS-CoV-2-specific TCRs generated with the MIRA antigen-specificity platform. Breadth was defined as the fraction of unique TCRs that were SARS-CoV-2-associated. Depth was defined as the fraction of total T cells that were SARS-CoV-2-associated. Using the MIRA data, every spike-specific TCR was mapped to the spike region that the TCR reacted to and assigned to either a CD4 or a CD8 class. Log10-transformed breadth and depth values were compared by one-way ANOVA with Sidak's multiple comparisons tests. Not all clones reach the TCRdb copy of this immuneACCESS table, which keeps in-frame sequences only. Checked studies attribute under half of the gap to unresolved V genes and leave the rest unexplained. V, J and clone size reflect that table, while D and trimming were determined from the DNA. For this sample there are 150,000 to 200,000 clones; 94% appear just once. 0.64% of the sample is in the top ten clones.

V is reduced by 1 base and J by 4 bases, leaving a spacing of 13 bases between them. Taken from cysteine to phenylalanine, the CDR3 has 15 residues. CDR3 DNA only is kept here, 45 bases in frame from base 1. CDR1 and CDR2 are drawn from the germline V gene: SGHAT, FQNNGV. This record comes from a study of T cell responses to AZD1222 COVID-19 vaccine (dated by TCRdb to about 2021). Some background on the complete study: AZD1222 recipients whose second dose came at about 4 weeks and those whose second dose came at about 12 weeks were combined into one group, since spike-specific TCR depth and breadth did not differ between the two schedules. A total of 230 to 250 trial participants underwent TCR sequencing, of whom some 210 received two doses of AZD1222 and about 25 received two doses of the MenACWY control vaccine. Trial participants were enrolled into age subgroups of 18-55, 56-69 and 70-plus years, which contained 148, 28 and 57 TCR-sequenced participants, respectively. Overall study outcomes, separate from this receptor: Vaccine-associated CD4 TCRs spanned the whole spike protein, with dominant responses in regions 160-218 and 743-854. Because no samples from the day 14 peak response were available, repertoires could be characterized only after the peak T cell response. Only five to seven AZD1222 recipients were SARS-CoV-2 seropositive at baseline, limiting conclusions about previously exposed vaccinees. In the small 56-69-year group, the increase in depth fell short of significance, most likely because of low power. Reportedly, almost half of the unique spike-specific TCRs recognized epitopes lying outside the regions that are mutated in the B.1.351 and B.1.1.7 variants. After two AZD1222 doses, both the breadth and the depth of spike-specific TCRs were significantly higher than at day 0 and than in MenACWY recipients. Participants were mostly white British, with more females than males. The authors suggested clonal diversity may have been underestimated.

Taken with the paper, the label for time point translates to: baseline before first vaccination. Samples from vaccinated people were obtained from the UK trials COV001 and COV002, which included a single-blind randomized controlled phase 2/3 trial of AZD1222 (ChAdOx1 nCoV-19) in healthy adults. Trial participant PBMC samples were collected at day 0 and day 28 after the second dose for TCRbeta chain sequencing. The TCR originated in an adult in good health. The chain uses TRBV11-2 and TRBJ1-1; matching of 5 bases hints at TRBD1 as the D gene. Source: peripheral blood, taken on day 0 of AZD1222 vaccination. The CDR3 reads as follows: CASSLVSGTGTEAFF. The sequenced DNA: TGTGCCAGCAGCTTAGTTTCAGGGACGGGCACTGAAGCTTTCTTT.